This T cell receptor beta chain appears in the sequencing data of a study of Ad26.COV2.S vaccination and SARS-CoV-2 variants. General observations from the study: Quantification of TCR breadth and depth may have yielded underestimates of total T cell responses. Once vaccination had occurred, spike-specific CD8+ and CD4+ T cell responses reportedly showed substantial breadth. Across vaccine and placebo recipients, the breadth of non-spike TCRs was similar. Participants in the vaccine arm had higher spike-specific TCR breadth; placebo recipients had lower.

Using immunoSEQ multiplex PCR, the repertoire was profiled, and TCRdb retains in-frame clones only, with some absent. The data show about 460,000 clones, 89% seen once. Stated treatment: approximately 18 received Ad26.COV2.S at low or high dose, single or two shots; roughly five received placebo; per-sample allocation not given. Day 63 following the first vaccine or placebo injection was when the samples were taken. J was trimmed by 0 bases and V by 4 bases; bases with no gene match: 5. CDR1 and CDR2 (germline): MGHDK, SYGVNS. There are 17 residues in the CDR3. As concerns this clone: No antigen is known for it.

The chain has TRBV25-1 and TRBJ1-4, with 10 bases aligning to TRBD1. This receptor was obtained from a person between 18 and 59 years old who received the Ad26.COV2.S COVID-19 vaccine or a placebo. Sample: peripheral blood, taken in a trial of Ad26.COV2.S vaccine versus placebo. CDR3 loop: CASSGMTGGTTNEKLFF. CDR3 DNA sequence: TGTGCCAGCAGTGGGATGACAGGGGGCACAACTAATGAAAAACTGTTTTTT.